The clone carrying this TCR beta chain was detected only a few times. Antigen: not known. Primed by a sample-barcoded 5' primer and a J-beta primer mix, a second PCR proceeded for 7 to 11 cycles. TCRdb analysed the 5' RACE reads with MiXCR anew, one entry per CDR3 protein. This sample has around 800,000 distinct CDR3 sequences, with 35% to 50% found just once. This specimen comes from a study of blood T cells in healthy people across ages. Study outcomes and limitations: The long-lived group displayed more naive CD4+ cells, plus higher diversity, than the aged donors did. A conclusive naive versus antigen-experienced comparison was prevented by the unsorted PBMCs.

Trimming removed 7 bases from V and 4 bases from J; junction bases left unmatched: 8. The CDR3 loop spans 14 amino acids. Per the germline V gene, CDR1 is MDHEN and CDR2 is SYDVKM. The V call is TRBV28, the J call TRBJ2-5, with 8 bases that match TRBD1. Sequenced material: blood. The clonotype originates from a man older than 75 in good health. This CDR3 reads CASTLGGQVETQYF. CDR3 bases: TGTGCCAGCACCCTAGGGGGACAGGTAGAGACCCAGTACTTC.